The 2 T cell receptor beta chains below all came from one sample that was sequenced in a study of OX40 agonist ivuxolimab in advanced cancers. Clones were sequenced by immunoSEQ multiplex PCR, and TCRdb holds only the in-frame ones, with some missing. This sample yields approximately 58,000 clones, of which roughly nine tenths are seen a single time; approximately 0.8% belongs to the top ten. The sample in question was CD4+ or CD8+ T cells sorted from blood, obtained in a trial of the OX40 agonist ivuxolimab. Every receptor here comes from an adult with an advanced solid tumor such as melanoma, head and neck, liver or kidney cancer.

This chain joins TRBV7-8 and TRBJ2-2, with no clear D. CDR1 SGHVS and CDR2 FQNEAQ come from the germline V gene. V was shortened by 1 base and J by 2 bases, with 5 bases between the two germline ends. The CDR3 runs 14 residues. CDR3 DNA sequence: TGTGCCAGCAGCTTAGTTCGTAACACCGGGGAGCTGTTTTTT. Translated, it gives CASSLVRNTGELFF.

This chain uses TRBV14 with TRBJ2-5; TRBD2 matches 9 bases. Trimming cost V 4 bases and J 5 bases; bases outside gene matches: 5. The CDR3 covers 14 residues. The germline gives CDR1 SGHDN, CDR2 FVKESK. The CDR3 loop reads CASSPGLAGETQYF. As DNA, the CDR3 is TGTGCCAGCAGCCCGGGACTAGCTGGGGAGACCCAGTACTTC. Supplemented by reference TRBV14 and TRBJ2-5, the full variable domain reads EAGVTQFPSHSVIEKGQTVTLRCDPISGHDNLYWYRRVMGKEIKFLLHFVKESKQDESGMPNNRFLAERTGGTYSTLKVQPAELEDSGVYFCASSPGLAGETQYFGPGTRLLVL.